This TCR beta chain came from a study of blood T cell repertoires in COVID-19. Whole-study context: Samples of COVID-19 (acute and convalescent) were obtained from the United States, Italy and Spain. PBMCs, B-cell-depleted T cells, or T cells were the source of the cDNA or gDNA that made up the material.

In the original analysis: Reference gene primer amplification in the assay estimated nucleated cell counts. Sequencing used immunoSEQ multiplex PCR; TCRdb keeps in-frame clones, though not all of them. Clone size and V and J calls were adopted from that table, with D and trimming inferred from the DNA. The sample shows roughly 360,000 clones, 80% to 85% of them seen only once. The CDR3 consists of 16 residues. CDR1 is SGHTA, CDR2 FQGTGA, per germline. V shed 5 bases and J shed 1 base, with 17 bases lying between them. The V gene is TRBV7-3, the J gene TRBJ1-1; D is unresolved. This TCR derives from a woman between 45 and 65 years old who had recovered from COVID-19. Sequences were obtained from PBMCs or T cells enriched from blood (not recorded which). Written as DNA, the CDR3 is TGTGCCAGCAGCCCCAATGGGCGTCCCAGGAACACTGAAGCTTTCTTT. Translation gives CASSPNGRPRNTEAFF.